The 20 T cell receptor beta chains below all came from one sample that was sequenced in a study of cytomegalovirus exposure and HLA in healthy donors. This PCR relied on a set of 60 Vbeta primers and 13 Jbeta primers. The assay was immunoSEQ multiplex PCR, and TCRdb's table has in-frame clones only and misses some. Seen here are 50,000 or so clones, about four fifths observed once, and the top ten hold 2% to 2.5%. Sample: PBMCs. The receptors were sampled from a boy between 10 and 17 years old in good health and CMV-seropositive.

Written as DNA, the CDR3 is TGCGCCAGCAGCTTGGTTCGTCAGTCTTTCAGGCACAATGAGCAGTTCTTC. It is translated as CASSLVRQSFRHNEQFF. This chain uses TRBV5-1 with TRBJ2-1; D unclear. The CDR3 is made up of 17 amino acids. Deletions cut 0 bases from V and 5 bases from J, with 18 bases between. CDR1 and CDR2 from the germline V gene are SGHRS and YFSETQ.

There are a few counts of this clone. This sequence joins TRBV7-9 and TRBJ1-1, with D tentatively TRBD1 (6 bases). The germline gives CDR1 SEHNR, CDR2 FQNEAQ (reference sequence). The CDR3 is made up of 15 amino acids. The V and J ends lost 1 base and 3 bases respectively, with 12 bases between them. The CDR3 sequence: CASSLGSQGYTEAFF. As DNA, the CDR3 is TGTGCCAGCAGCTTAGGGTCCCAGGGGTACACTGAAGCTTTCTTT.

CDR3 coding DNA: TGTGCCAGCAGTGGGGGGACAACAAATCAGCCCCAGCATTTT. This codes for CASSGGTTNQPQHF. The chain recombines TRBV2 with TRBJ1-5; a weak D match, TRBD1 (6 bases). This CDR3 has 14 residues. Germline V gene data show CDR1 as SNHLY and CDR2 as FYNNEI. V lost 4 bases to trimming and J lost 4 bases, with 11 bases between them.

The chain employs TRBV2 and TRBJ1-2; D gene ambiguous. The V end lost 6 bases, the J end lost 0 bases, and 11 bases lay between the germline ends. The CDR3 length is 14 residues. Germline V gene lookup returns CDR1 SNHLY and CDR2 FYNNEI. The CDR3 region has the DNA TGTGCCAGCAGAGGCGGGATGTCTAACTATGGCTACACCTTC. Residues: CASRGGMSNYGYTF.

The chain links TRBV18 to TRBJ2-7; 7 nucleotides match TRBD1. The CDR3 loop spans 15 amino acids. V dropped 9 bases and J dropped 1; count of bases not matched to a gene: 12. In germline, CDR1 is KGHSH, CDR2 LQKENI. CDR3 residues: CASGRVGDRSYEQYF. The CDR3 DNA sequence: TGTGCCAGTGGGCGGGTCGGGGACAGATCCTACGAGCAGTACTTC.

This clone was picked up a small number of times. The chain recombines TRBV14 with TRBJ1-6; 7 bases are shared with TRBD1. The CDR3 contains 21 residues. Germline lookup yields CDR1 SGHDN and CDR2 FVKESK. Germline trimming cut 0 bases from V and 0 bases from J; bases unmatched to any gene: 14. The CDR3 region is CASSQDPTGDWGSSYNSPLHF. DNA for the CDR3: TGTGCCAGCAGCCAAGATCCCACAGGGGATTGGGGGAGCTCCTATAATTCACCCCTCCACTTT.

This rearrangement joins TRBV27 to TRBJ2-1; D is possibly TRBD1 (6 bases). CDR3 length: 11 amino acids. Germline assignment: CDR1 MNHEY and CDR2 SMNVEV (reference sequence). V lost 7 bases and J 10 bases, leaving 11 bases between the germline ends. CDR3 sequence reads: CASTSRGEQFF. In DNA, the CDR3 is TGTGCCAGCACCAGCAGGGGCGAGCAGTTCTTC.

The chain recombines TRBV6-1 with TRBJ1-2; a possible D gene is TRBD1 (5 bases). Trimming shortened V by 1 base and J by 8 bases, and 14 bases separated the two germline ends. The germline V gene encodes CDR1 MNHNS and CDR2 SASEGT. The CDR3 has 14 amino acids. CDR3 loop: CASSEVNGGVGYTF. The CDR3 DNA sequence: TGTGCCAGCAGTGAAGTGAACGGAGGGGTAGGCTACACCTTC.

This clone has a single count. The J gene is TRBJ1-4, the V gene TRBV5-1; 8 bases align to TRBD1. The germline CDR1 and CDR2 sequences are SGHRS and YFSETQ. J lost 0 bases, V lost 4 bases, and 8 bases had no gene match. This CDR3 spans 17 amino acids. The CDR3 DNA follows: TGCGCCAGCAGCCCGCGGACAGGGAGGGCAACTAATGAAAAACTGTTTTTT. It codes for CASSPRTGRATNEKLFF.

V usage is TRBV27 and J usage is TRBJ1-5; D remains ambiguous. The CDR3 is 13 amino acids. Germline CDR1 and CDR2: MNHEY and SMNVEV (reference sequence). V lost 3 bases and J 5 bases, leaving 8 bases between the germline ends. The CDR3 region is CASSLTIDQPQHF. The CDR3 nucleotides are TGTGCCAGCAGTTTGACTATAGATCAGCCCCAGCATTTT.

The chain couples TRBV6-5 to TRBJ1-1; D unclear. Germline CDR1 MNHEY, CDR2 SVGAGI. The CDR3 contains 13 residues. Trimming pared 7 bases from V and 4 bases from J, leaving 13 bases between. In DNA form, the CDR3 reads TGTGCCAGCACAGTACGGAGGTTCACTGAAGCTTTCTTT. This codes for CASTVRRFTEAFF.

The chain employs TRBV19 and TRBJ1-2; 9 bases are shared with TRBD1. The CDR3 consists of 14 residues. The V gene end was trimmed by 8 bases and the J gene end by 3 bases; junction bases not matched to a gene: 7. The germline gives CDR1 LNHDA, CDR2 SQIVND (reference sequence). CDR3 nucleotides: TGTGCCAGTCGAGCTCGGGACAGGGACTATGGCTACACCTTC. Translating it yields CASRARDRDYGYTF.

The gene calls are TRBV7-3 and TRBJ2-5; a possible D gene is TRBD2 (5 bases). Germline CDR1 and CDR2: SGHTA and FQGTGA. Deletions cut 2 bases from V and 5 bases from J, with 9 bases between. The CDR3 is 13 amino acids. Here the CDR3 DNA reads TGTGCCAGCAGCTTAGGCAGAGGGGAGACCCAGTACTTC. Encoded protein: CASSLGRGETQYF.

The genes are TRBV5-5 and TRBJ1-1, with TRBD1 identical over 7 bases. The V and J ends lost 3 bases and 11 bases, in that order; junction bases with no gene match: 10. CDR3 length: 13 amino acids. Germline CDR1 is SGHKS and CDR2 is YYEKEE (reference sequence). CDR3 nucleotides: TGTGCCAGCAGCTACCCCACAGGGGAGGTTGCTTTCTTT. Its protein is CASSYPTGEVAFF.

This rearrangement joins TRBV18 to TRBJ1-6; D might be TRBD1 (5 bases). This CDR3 has 15 amino acids. Deletions cut 3 bases from V and 12 bases from J, with 18 bases between. In germline, CDR1 is KGHSH, CDR2 LQKENI. In DNA, the CDR3 is TGTGCCAGCTCACCCGACGGGGGTTTTTTTTTACCCCTCCACTTT. It codes for CASSPDGGFFLPLHF.

This clone was seen only once. The rearrangement joins TRBV5-4 to TRBJ1-2, with D perhaps TRBD1 (6 bases). V was shortened by 5 bases and J by 1 base, with 18 bases between the two germline ends. Germline V CDR1 and CDR2: SGHNT, YYREEE (reference sequence). CDR3 length: 16 residues. The CDR3 spells CASRGTYFDLNYGYTF. CDR3 coding DNA: TGTGCCAGCAGAGGGACATATTTTGACCTTAACTATGGCTACACCTTC. The whole variable domain, remainder taken from reference TRBV5-4 and TRBJ1-2, is ETGVTQSPTHLIKTRGQQVTLRCSSQSGHNTVSWYQQALGQGPQFIFQYYREEENGRGNFPPRFSGLQFPNYSSELNVNALELDDSALYLCASRGTYFDLNYGYTFGSGTRLTVV.

The genes are TRBV19 and TRBJ1-5; a possible D gene is TRBD1 (5 bases). Per the germline V gene, CDR1 is LNHDA and CDR2 is SQIVND (reference sequence). V lost 7 bases and J lost 7, with 11 bases in between. The CDR3 length is 12 residues. CDR3 in amino acids: CASTQGGQPQHF. For the CDR3, the DNA is TGTGCCAGTACCCAGGGAGGACAGCCCCAGCATTTT.

This chain links TRBV14 with TRBJ1-1, with D unresolved. Trimming left V 1 base short and J 3 bases short, with 15 bases between. This CDR3 region has 16 residues. Germline V CDR1 and CDR2: SGHDN, FVKESK. The CDR3 DNA reads as TGTGCCAGCAGCCAAGGAGGACTCATAGGGTACACTGAAGCTTTCTTT. It encodes CASSQGGLIGYTEAFF.

The CDR3 DNA reads as TGTGCCAGCAGTGTCGACAGGGGGGAGACCCAGTACTTC. Translating gives CASSVDRGETQYF. The chain employs TRBV2 and TRBJ2-5, with 9 bases aligning to TRBD1. CDR3 length equals 13 residues. With V trimmed by 4 bases and J by 5 bases, 2 bases remained unmatched. Germline loops: CDR1 SNHLY, CDR2 FYNNEI.

The chain employs TRBV7-3 and TRBJ2-7; 8 positions agree with TRBD1. Per the germline V gene, CDR1 is SGHTA and CDR2 is FQGTGA. The CDR3 covers 18 residues. V shed 5 bases and J 0 bases; nucleotides not matched to a gene: 15. The CDR3 reads CASSQTIYYRGSSYEQYF. The CDR3, as DNA: TGTGCCAGCAGCCAAACGATTTATTACAGGGGGAGCTCCTACGAGCAGTACTTC.